Listed here is a single TCR beta chain. Its antigen is currently not known. Qualities for individual bases were not recorded, and no much larger clone is one base off. Patients were selected for having adequate residual fresh-frozen tumor tissue and more than two years of available survival data. An isocitrate dehydrogenase mutation was not carried by any of the glioblastoma patients, although molecular status was otherwise variable. PBMC were collected before vaccination, two weeks after the third vaccination, and at tumor progression when it occurred. The Qiagen DNeasy Blood extraction Kit was used to extract genomic DNA. TCRB CDR3 regions were amplified from roughly 1.8 ug genomic DNA, or all available DNA if less, using the immunoSEQ assay. The multiplex PCR employed 60 forward primers targeting TCR V beta segments and 13 reverse primers targeting J beta segments. To estimate the number of reads per starting template, synthetic control templates were added to each sample at limiting dilution. Sequencing produced 87 bp reads on the Illumina HiSeq System. On the authors' methods: PCR and sequencing errors were removed by merging closely related sequences with a nearest neighbor algorithm. TCR overlap was defined as the percentage of unique tumor TCR beta sequences that were also present in the same patient's peripheral blood. Entries here come from immuneACCESS through TCRdb and include only in-frame sequences with V and J called. Some clones fail to appear in such tables; in the studies checked, an unresolved V gene covers under half of the shortfall, and the cause of the remainder is unknown. From that table come the V and J calls and clone size; the DNA was used to work out D and trimming. The sample data list 90,000 or so clones, and more than 75% of these were observed just once. Of the sample, just under 3% is held by the ten largest clones.

CDR1 SGHRS and CDR2 YFSETQ are derived from the germline V gene. Relative to germline, V is missing 4 bases and J is missing 6 bases, with 5 bases of the junction outside any gene match. From the cysteine up to the phenylalanine, the CDR3 has a length of 14 residues. CDR3 DNA is the only sequence kept; it has 42 bases, read in frame from the first base. The sample belongs to a study of glioma-infiltrating T cells after dendritic cell vaccination (dated by TCRdb to between 2015 and 2016). Background for the entire study: The cohort included roughly 15 glioblastoma patients drawn from Phase I and II dendritic cell vaccination trials, of whom 9 were newly diagnosed and 6 had recurrent disease. Patients received autologous tumor lysate-pulsed dendritic cell vaccination between about 2003 and 2013. To make the vaccine, monocyte-derived dendritic cells were cultured for 7 to 8 days with IL-4 and GM-CSF and then pulsed overnight with autologous tumor lysate. Each patient was given three intradermal dendritic cell vaccine injections, spaced two weeks apart, in the arm below the axilla. Tumor-infiltrating lymphocyte content was quantified and tumor and blood repertoires were compared in dendritic cell-vaccinated glioblastoma patients by deep sequencing of TCR beta CDR3 regions. TCR sequencing metrics, including TIL content and tumor-blood repertoire overlap, were correlated with survival after dendritic cell vaccination.

General conclusions and limits of the study: The three-group TCR overlap response model was characterized as speculative, and prospective validation of the model was stated to be required. After dendritic cell vaccination, a higher estimated pretreatment TIL content predicted longer time to progression and overall survival. TCR clonality showed no direct relationship with survival, which suggests that a diverse polyclonal response may be important. The cohort was small and heterogeneous, and full blood and tumor sets were available for few patients, with initial-recurrent tumor pairs available for even fewer patients.

The chain is made from TRBV5-1 and TRBJ2-7; TRBD1 lines up with 12 middle nucleotides. Specimen: blood, collected before dendritic cell vaccination. The sequence was obtained from a human donor with glioblastoma. Read as DNA, the sequence is TGCGCCAGCAGCCTCCGGGACAGGGGGCTCGAGCAGTACTTC. This gives the protein CASSLRDRGLEQYF.